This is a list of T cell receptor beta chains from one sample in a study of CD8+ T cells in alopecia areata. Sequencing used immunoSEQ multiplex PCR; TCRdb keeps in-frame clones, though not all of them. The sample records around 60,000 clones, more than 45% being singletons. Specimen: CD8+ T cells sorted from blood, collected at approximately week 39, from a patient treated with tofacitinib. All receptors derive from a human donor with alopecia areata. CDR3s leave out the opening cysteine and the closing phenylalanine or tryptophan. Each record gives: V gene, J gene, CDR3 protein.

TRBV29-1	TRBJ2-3	SVLSPEISTDTQY
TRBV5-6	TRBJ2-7	ASSPALGPRAYEQY
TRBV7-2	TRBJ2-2	ASSLASGRAIGELF
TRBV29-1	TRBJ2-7	SVGDKGSIGEQY
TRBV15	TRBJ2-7	ATSKRPGPTYYEQY
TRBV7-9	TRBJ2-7	ASSRAPGHLYEQY
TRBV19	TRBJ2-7	ASSHGGIYEQY
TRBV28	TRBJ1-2	ASTPPGLGYGYT
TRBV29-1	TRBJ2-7	SVEGGAEQY
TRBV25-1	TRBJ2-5	ASSERWGLRETQY
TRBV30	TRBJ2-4	AWSVRPGGSSKNIQY
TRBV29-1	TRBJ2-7	SVEDHGATVEQY
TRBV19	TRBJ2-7	ASTAGGSNYEQY
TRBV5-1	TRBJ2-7	ASSVTSGGYEQY
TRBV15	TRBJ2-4	ATSRGRGTNIQY
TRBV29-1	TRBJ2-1	SVEDRLPPTAPEQF
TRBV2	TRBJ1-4	ASSEGESEKLF
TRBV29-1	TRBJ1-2	SVEGLHYGYT
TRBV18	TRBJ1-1	ATRGYMNTEAF
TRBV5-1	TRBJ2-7	ASSAPLAGSSYEQY
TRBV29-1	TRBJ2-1	GGGTYNEQF
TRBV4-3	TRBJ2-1	ASSQGSSAYASYNEQF
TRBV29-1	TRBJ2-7	SNWDSRSYEQY
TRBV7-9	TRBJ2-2	ASSFVGGLTGELF
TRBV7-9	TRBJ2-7	ASSSSGRAHEQY
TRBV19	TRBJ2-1	ASRVMFRDSNSYNEQF
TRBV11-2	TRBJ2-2	ASSILTGNTGELF
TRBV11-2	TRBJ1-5	ASSFGTGGNQPQH
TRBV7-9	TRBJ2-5	ASPHGSGRNPNGIETQY
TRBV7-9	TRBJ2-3	ASRPPADTQY
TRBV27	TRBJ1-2	ASSSSRREYGYT
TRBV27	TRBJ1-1	ASSFDRVSPPEAF
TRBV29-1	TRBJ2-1	STQPGRYNEQF
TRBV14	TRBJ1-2	ASSQEARVANYGYT
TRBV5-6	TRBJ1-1	ASSLRTGATEAF
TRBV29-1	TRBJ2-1	SVYRGVTYNEQF
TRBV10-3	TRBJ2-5	AIAGTAQETQY
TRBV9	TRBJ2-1	ASSVDLGANEQF
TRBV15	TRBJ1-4	ATPGRVREKLF
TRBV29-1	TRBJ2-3	SVVGGTSGSTDTQY
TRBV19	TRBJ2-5	ASSWRKGALETQY
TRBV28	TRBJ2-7	ASTAESGAGYEQY